This TCR beta chain stems from a study of T cells in Graves' hyperthyroidism and ophthalmopathy. Amplified TCR beta CDR3 regions came from RNA transcripts. The HTBI primer set served for first-round RT-PCR of the TCR CDR3. TCRdb reprocessed the multiplex PCR reads via MiXCR and lists one record per CDR3 protein. The repertoire has a few hundred thousand distinct CDR3 sequences, roughly 15% of them found once; the top ten carry roughly a sixth. Per germline, CDR1 MNHEY and CDR2 SMNVEV (reference sequence). With 3 bases clipped from V and 9 bases from J, the junction kept 5 bases outside the gene matches. This CDR3 comprises 14 residues. Uncontrolled infection, other autoimmune disease, pregnancy or lactation excluded patients.

The sequenced sample consisted of blood. The chain has TRBV27 and TRBJ1-6; 7 nucleotides agree with TRBD1. This receptor was identified in a woman aged 18-30 years with Graves' ophthalmopathy. In DNA, the CDR3 is TGTGCCAGCAGTTTTGCAGGGGGGTCTTCACCCCTCCACTTT. This codes for CASSFAGGSSPLHF.